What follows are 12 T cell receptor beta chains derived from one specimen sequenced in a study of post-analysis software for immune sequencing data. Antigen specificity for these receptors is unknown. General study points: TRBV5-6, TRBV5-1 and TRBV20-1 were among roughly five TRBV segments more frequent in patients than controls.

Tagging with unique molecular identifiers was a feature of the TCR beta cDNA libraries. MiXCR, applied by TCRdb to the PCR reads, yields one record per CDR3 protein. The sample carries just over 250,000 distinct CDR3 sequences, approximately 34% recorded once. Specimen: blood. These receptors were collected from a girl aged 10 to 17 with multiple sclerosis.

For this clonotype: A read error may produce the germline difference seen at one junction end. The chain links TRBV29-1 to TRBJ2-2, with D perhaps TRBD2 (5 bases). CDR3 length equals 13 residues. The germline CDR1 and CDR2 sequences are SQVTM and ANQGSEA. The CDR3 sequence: CSVGGSNAGELFF. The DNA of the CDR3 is TGCAGCGTTGGAGGGTCGAACGCCGGGGAGCTGTTTTTT.

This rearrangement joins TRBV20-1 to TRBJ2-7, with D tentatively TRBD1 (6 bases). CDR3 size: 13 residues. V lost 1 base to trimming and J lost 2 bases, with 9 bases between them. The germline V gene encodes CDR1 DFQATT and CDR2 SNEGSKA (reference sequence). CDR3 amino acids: CSARGRGAYEQYF. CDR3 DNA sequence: TGCAGTGCTAGAGGCAGGGGCGCCTACGAGCAGTACTTC.

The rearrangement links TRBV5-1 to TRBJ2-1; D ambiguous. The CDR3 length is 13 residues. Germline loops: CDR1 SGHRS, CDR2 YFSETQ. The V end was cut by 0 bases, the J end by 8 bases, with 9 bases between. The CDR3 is CASSLAFEDEQFF. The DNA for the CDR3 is TGCGCCAGCAGCTTGGCCTTTGAGGATGAGCAGTTCTTC.

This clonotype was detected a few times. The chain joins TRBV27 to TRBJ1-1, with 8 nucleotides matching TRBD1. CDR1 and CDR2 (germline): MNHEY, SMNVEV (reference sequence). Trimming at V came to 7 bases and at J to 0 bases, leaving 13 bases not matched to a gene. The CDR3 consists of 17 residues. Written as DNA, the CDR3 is TGTGCCAGCACATCTGGGGGGACAGGAGGCGTGAACACTGAAGCTTTCTTT. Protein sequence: CASTSGGTGGVNTEAFF.

The CDR3 reads CASSQTGNKETQYF. The CDR3 DNA reads TGTGCCAGCAGCCAGACCGGGAACAAAGAGACCCAGTACTTC. The chain uses TRBV3-1 and TRBJ2-5; D is possibly TRBD2 (5 bases). The germline V and J ends were trimmed by 3 bases and 3 bases, with 11 bases remaining between them. CDR1 LGHDT and CDR2 YNNKEL come from the germline V gene (reference sequence). The CDR3 length is 14 residues.

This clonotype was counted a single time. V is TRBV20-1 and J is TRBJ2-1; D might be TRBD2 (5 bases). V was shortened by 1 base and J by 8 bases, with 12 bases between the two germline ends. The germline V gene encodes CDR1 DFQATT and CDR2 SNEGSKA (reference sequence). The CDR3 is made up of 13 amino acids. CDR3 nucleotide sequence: TGCAGTGCTAGAGGTACTTTGGGAGATGAGCAGTTCTTC. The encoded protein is CSARGTLGDEQFF.

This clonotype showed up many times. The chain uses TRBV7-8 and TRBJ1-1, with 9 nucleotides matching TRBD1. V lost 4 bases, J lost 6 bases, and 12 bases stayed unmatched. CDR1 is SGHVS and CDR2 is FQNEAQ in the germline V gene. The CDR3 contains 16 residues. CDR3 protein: CASSSRRDRVNPEAFF. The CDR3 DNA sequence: TGTGCCAGCAGCTCCCGCCGGGACAGGGTAAACCCTGAAGCTTTCTTT.

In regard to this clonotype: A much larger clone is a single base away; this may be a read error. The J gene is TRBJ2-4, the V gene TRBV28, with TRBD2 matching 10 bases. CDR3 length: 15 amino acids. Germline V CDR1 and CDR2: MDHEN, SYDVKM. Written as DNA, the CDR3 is TGTGCCAGCGGCGGGACTAGCGTAGCCAAAAACATTCGGTACTTC. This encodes CASGGTSVAKNIRYF.

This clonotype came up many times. For the CDR3, the DNA is TGTGCCAGCAGCAAGCTAGCGGGAGACTACAATGAGCAGTTCTTC. Amino acids: CASSKLAGDYNEQFF. The rearrangement uses TRBV7-9 and TRBJ2-1, with TRBD2 matching over 10 bases. Germline loops: CDR1 SEHNR, CDR2 FQNEAQ (reference sequence). The CDR3 length is 15 residues. J was trimmed by 3 bases and V by 5 bases; bases with no gene match: 4.

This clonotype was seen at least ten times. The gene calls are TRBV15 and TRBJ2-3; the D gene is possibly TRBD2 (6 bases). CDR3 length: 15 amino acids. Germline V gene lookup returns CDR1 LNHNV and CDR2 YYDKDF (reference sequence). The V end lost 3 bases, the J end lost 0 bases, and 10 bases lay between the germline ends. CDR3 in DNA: TGTGCCACCAGCAGCGGGGGAAGGAGCACAGATACGCAGTATTTT. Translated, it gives CATSSGGRSTDTQYF.

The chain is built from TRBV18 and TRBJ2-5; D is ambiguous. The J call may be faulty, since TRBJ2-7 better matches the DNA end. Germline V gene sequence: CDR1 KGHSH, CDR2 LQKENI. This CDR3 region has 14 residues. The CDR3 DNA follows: TGTGCCAGCTCACCACTGGAAGTTCCGTACGAGCAGTACTTC. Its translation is CASSPLEVPYEQYF.

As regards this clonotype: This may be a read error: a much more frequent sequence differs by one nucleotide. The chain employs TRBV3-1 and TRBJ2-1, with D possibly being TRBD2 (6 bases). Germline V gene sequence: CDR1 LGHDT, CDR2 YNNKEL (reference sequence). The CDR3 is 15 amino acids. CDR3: CASSQRGTSYNGQFF. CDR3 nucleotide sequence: TGTGCCAGCAGCCAACGGGGGACCTCCTACAATGGGCAGTTCTTC.